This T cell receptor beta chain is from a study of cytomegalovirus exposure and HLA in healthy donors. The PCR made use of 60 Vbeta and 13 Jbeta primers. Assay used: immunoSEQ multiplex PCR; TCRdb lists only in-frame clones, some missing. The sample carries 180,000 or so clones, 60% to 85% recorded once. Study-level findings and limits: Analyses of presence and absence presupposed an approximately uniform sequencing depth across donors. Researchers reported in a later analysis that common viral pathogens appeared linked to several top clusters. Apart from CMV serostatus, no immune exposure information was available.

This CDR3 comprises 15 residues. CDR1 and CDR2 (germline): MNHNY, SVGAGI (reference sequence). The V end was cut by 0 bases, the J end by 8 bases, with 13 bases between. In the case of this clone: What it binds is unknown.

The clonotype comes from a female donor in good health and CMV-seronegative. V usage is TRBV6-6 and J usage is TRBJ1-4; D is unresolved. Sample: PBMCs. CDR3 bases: TGTGCCAGCAGTTACTCACAAGGAGGAGAGGAAAAACTGTTTTTT. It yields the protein CASSYSQGGEEKLFF.